These T cell receptor beta chains were read from a single sample in a study of monozygotic twins with inflammatory bowel disease. Using the 5' RACE reads, TCRdb records one entry per CDR3 protein without DNA. Its table records some 100,000 distinct CDR3 sequences. Specimen: blood. These receptors originate from a human donor with ulcerative colitis or Crohn's disease, or a healthy co-twin of an affected twin (not recorded which). Each CDR3 is given with its conserved first and last residue.

TRBV5-5	TRBJ1-4	CASSLSEREKLFF
TRBV20-1	TRBJ2-3	CSARDRGTGSTDTQYF
TRBV6-5	TRBJ2-3	CASSYKGYPTDTQYF
TRBV5-1	TRBJ2-5	CASSSGLAETQYF
TRBV5-1	TRBJ1-5	CASSLGDPNQPQHF
TRBV28	TRBJ1-5	CASSQQTSLNQPQHF
TRBV5-1	TRBJ2-3	CASSRMGQGESDTQYF
TRBV6-5	TRBJ2-1	CASSYFPSAGEQFF
TRBV5-1	TRBJ2-7	CASNPGTGSNEQYF
TRBV19	TRBJ1-2	CASSIGTENYGYTF
TRBV5-1	TRBJ2-7	CASSSPDGGQPYEQYF
TRBV7-2	TRBJ2-7	CASRLRRGTYEQYF
TRBV18	TRBJ2-5	CASSPRGQRQETQYF
TRBV20-1	TRBJ2-3	CSARDNSHFGSTDTQYF
TRBV18	TRBJ2-4	CASSPPPSGGPVGNIQYF
TRBV18	TRBJ1-1	CASSPGAMNTEAFF
TRBV7-9	TRBJ2-1	CASSLGSQGHNEQFF
TRBV20-1	TRBJ2-7	CSARGGTSGDEQYF
TRBV15	TRBJ1-4	CATSNSLGAGEKLFF
TRBV15	TRBJ2-5	CATSRDLNSKETQYF
TRBV4-1	TRBJ2-7	CASSTRASGTNEQYF
TRBV19	TRBJ2-2	CASTMGQNTGELFF
TRBV9	TRBJ2-4	CASSVATGGAQYF
TRBV7-2	TRBJ2-3	CASSLVRGLESDTQYF